Reported below is one T cell receptor beta chain. Its antigen specificity is not known. Base qualities are not provided; no much larger clone lies one nucleotide away. The approximately 41 donors, aged about 6 to 100 years, were systemically healthy Caucasian individuals from Russia. Approximately 9.3 milliliters of peripheral blood were drawn from each donor into EDTA-treated Vacutainer tubes. Ficoll-Paque density-gradient centrifugation was used to isolate PBMCs, with at least 6 million obtained per sample. Trizol reagent was used to extract total RNA from PBMCs, with at least 6 micrograms per sample. For every donor, flow cytometry on a PBMC aliquot measured the percentage of naive CD45RAhigh/CD27high T cells. This sample stems from a study of blood T cells in healthy people across ages (dated by TCRdb to the mid-2010s). At the level of the whole study: Template switching captured roughly one uniquely barcoded TCR beta cDNA molecule per two T cells in model experiments. For two donors (one aged 18 to 30 and one aged 80 or older), the study analyzed two additional independent replicas of 1 million unique cDNA reads from the same blood draw. Age-related changes in TCR beta repertoire diversity were measured in the study by deep sequencing normalized with unique cDNA molecular identifiers. The donors were divided into four age groups: young (average approximately 15 years), middle-aged (about 40), aged (62) and long-lived (approximately 74). To avoid experimental bias, donors of different ages were distributed randomly across sequencing lanes. The paper's findings and limits, for the study overall: Because donor CMV infection status was unknown, age-related changes in expanded clonotypes were potentially confounded. Estimates of total diversity from one million sequenced T cells were regarded as lower bounds and underestimates. There was a strong correlation between observed TCR beta diversity and the percentage of naive T cells measured by flow cytometry. Observed TCR beta diversity per million T cells fell roughly linearly with age, and a significant reduction was already apparent by age around 40. Bulk unsorted PBMC profiling prevented conclusive comparison of naive and antigen-experienced compartments. Compared with the aged group, the long-lived group had more naive CD4+ T cells, fewer expanded clones and increased TCR diversity, a pattern suggesting age selection.

The protocol used for the library was 5' RACE. Reads for this sample came from an Illumina HiSeq 2500. The second PCR ran for roughly 7 to 11 cycles and used a J-beta primer mix along with a sample-barcoded 5' primer. A unique molecular identifier was introduced onto each TCR beta cDNA molecule by a template-switch 5' adaptor carrying 12 random nucleotides. Each sample yielded at least 2.5 million CDR3-containing paired-end reads. First-strand cDNA synthesis was performed from all RNA using the Mint cDNA synthesis kit, with priming by a TRBC-specific oligonucleotide. Following uracil-DNA glycosylase treatment, all cDNA underwent a first 18-cycle PCR with the universal primers M1SS and BC2_uni_R. On the study's bioinformatics: For normalization, 1 million high-quality reads were randomly selected from each sample, with every read carrying a distinct molecular identifier. Reads sharing molecular identifiers were discarded rather than binned into consensus sequences. MiTCR, with a Q25 quality threshold and the strictest error-elimination algorithm, was used for CDR3 identification, clonotype clustering and error correction. A nonparametric unseen species model using Euler transformation provided a lower-bound estimate of total TCR beta diversity. TCRdb's own reprocessing of the public reads used fastp at Q25 and MiXCR and kept productive beta chains. Rows are unified per CDR3 protein, each entry keeping the most common DNA and genes. These V and J calls originate from TCRdb's pipeline instead of the authors' own analysis. Present in this sample are hundreds of thousands of distinct CDR3 sequences, 40% to 45% of which were seen just once. The ten largest clones add up to 30% of the sample.

Trimming removed 2 bases from V and 3 bases from J, leaving 25 bases between the germline ends. The germline V gene (reference sequence) supplies CDR1 DFQATT and CDR2 SNEGSKA. The CDR3 runs 19 residues from the cysteine to the phenylalanine. Kept here is only the CDR3 DNA, which spans 57 bases and is read in frame from base 1. The chain couples TRBV20-1 to TRBJ1-4; a tentative D match to TRBD1 spans 5 bases. The source is a man older than 75 in good health. The sequencing input was blood. The CDR3 protein sequence reads: CSARSEARRGGGSNEKLFF. The nucleotide sequence is given as TGCAGTGCTAGATCCGAAGCCCGACGAGGTGGGGGTTCTAATGAAAAACTGTTTTTT.